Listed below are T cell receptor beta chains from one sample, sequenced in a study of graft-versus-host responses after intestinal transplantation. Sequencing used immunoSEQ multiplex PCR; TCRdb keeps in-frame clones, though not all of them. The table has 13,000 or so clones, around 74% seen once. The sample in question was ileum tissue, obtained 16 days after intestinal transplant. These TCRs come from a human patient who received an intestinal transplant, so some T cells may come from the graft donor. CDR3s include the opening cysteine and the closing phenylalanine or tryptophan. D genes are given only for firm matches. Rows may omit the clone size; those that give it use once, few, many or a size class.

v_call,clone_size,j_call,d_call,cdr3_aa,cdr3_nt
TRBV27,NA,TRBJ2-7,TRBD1,CASSLWTGAYEQYF,TGTGCCAGCAGTCTGTGGACAGGGGCCTACGAGCAGTACTTC
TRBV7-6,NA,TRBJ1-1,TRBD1,CASSPPGQGGTEAFF,TGTGCCAGCAGCCCCCCGGGACAGGGAGGGACTGAAGCTTTCTTT
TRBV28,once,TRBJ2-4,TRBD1,CASSLQGPNIQYF,TGTGCCAGCAGCCTACAGGGGCCAAACATTCAGTACTTC
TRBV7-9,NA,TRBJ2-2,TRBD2,CASSWWGGGGNGELFF,TGTGCCAGCAGCTGGTGGGGGGGAGGCGGGAACGGGGAGCTGTTTTTT
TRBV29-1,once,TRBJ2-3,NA,CSVEERAGGSDTDTQYF,TGCAGCGTTGAAGAGAGGGCTGGGGGGAGTGACACAGATACGCAGTATTTT
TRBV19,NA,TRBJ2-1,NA,CATHRGMGNNEQFF,TGTGCCACCCACCGAGGGATGGGGAACAATGAGCAGTTCTTC
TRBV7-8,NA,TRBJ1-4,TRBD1,CASSWDRRNEKLFF,TGTGCCAGCAGCTGGGACAGGCGTAATGAAAAACTGTTTTTT
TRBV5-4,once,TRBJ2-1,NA,CASSLAPLASAGEQFF,TGTGCCAGCAGCTTGGCCCCTTTGGCCTCGGCGGGGGAGCAGTTCTTC
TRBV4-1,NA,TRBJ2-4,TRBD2,CASSLHLVLAGGSRAKNIQYF,TGCGCCAGCAGCCTCCACCTCGTACTAGCGGGAGGGTCTAGAGCCAAAAACATTCAGTACTTC
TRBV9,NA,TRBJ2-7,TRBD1,CASSGTGNEQYF,TGTGCCAGCAGCGGGACAGGGAACGAGCAGTACTTC
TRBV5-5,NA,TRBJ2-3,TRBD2,CASSLTSGTDTQYF,TGTGCCAGCAGCTTGACTAGCGGGACAGATACGCAGTATTTT
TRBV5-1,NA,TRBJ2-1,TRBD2,CASSRLAGGSYNEQFF,TGCGCCAGCAGTCGACTAGCGGGGGGCTCCTACAATGAGCAGTTCTTC
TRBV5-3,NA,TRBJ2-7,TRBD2,CARSPRGLALTYEQYF,TGTGCCAGAAGCCCCCGCGGACTAGCGTTAACCTACGAGCAGTACTTC
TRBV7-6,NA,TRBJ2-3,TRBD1,CASSLGQGRGTDTQYF,TGTGCCAGCAGCTTAGGACAGGGTAGAGGCACAGATACGCAGTATTTT
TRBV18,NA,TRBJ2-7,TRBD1,CASSLSTGTDEQYF,TGTGCCAGCTCACTCTCGACAGGGACCGACGAGCAGTACTTC
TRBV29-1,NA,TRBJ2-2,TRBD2,CSAQGAGARTGELFF,TGCAGCGCCCAAGGGGCGGGAGCGCGGACCGGGGAGCTGTTTTTT
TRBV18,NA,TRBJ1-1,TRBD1,CASSPQGANTEAFF,TGTGCCAGCTCACCACAGGGGGCGAACACTGAAGCTTTCTTT
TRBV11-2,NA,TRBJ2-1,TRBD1,CASSLDRDREQFF,TGTGCCAGCAGCTTAGATAGGGACAGGGAGCAGTTCTTC
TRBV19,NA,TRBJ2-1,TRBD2,CASSVSSGYNEQFF,TGTGCCAGTAGTGTGTCTAGCGGGTACAATGAGCAGTTCTTC
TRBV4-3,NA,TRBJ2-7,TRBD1,CASSPRQGTYEQYF,TGCGCCAGCAGCCCTCGACAGGGCACCTACGAGCAGTACTTC
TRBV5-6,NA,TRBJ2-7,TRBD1,CASSLDRAFYEQYF,TGTGCCAGCAGCCTGGACAGGGCCTTCTACGAGCAGTACTTC
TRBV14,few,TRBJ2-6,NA,CASRHTGSGANVLTF,TGTGCCAGCAGACACACAGGCTCTGGGGCCAACGTCCTGACTTTC
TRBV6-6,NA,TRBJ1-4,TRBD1,CASRQGANEKLFF,TGTGCCAGCAGACAGGGGGCTAATGAAAAACTGTTTTTT
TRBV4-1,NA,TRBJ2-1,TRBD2,CASSQVATSGGYNEQFF,TGCGCCAGCAGCCAAGTGGCTACTAGCGGGGGATACAATGAGCAGTTCTTC
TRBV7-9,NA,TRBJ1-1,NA,CASSFQGLVNTEAFF,TGTGCCAGCAGCTTTCAGGGGTTGGTGAACACTGAAGCTTTCTTT
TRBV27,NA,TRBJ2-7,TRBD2,CASSLLAGGEQYF,TGTGCCAGCAGTTTACTAGCGGGAGGCGAGCAGTACTTC
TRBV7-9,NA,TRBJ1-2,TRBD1,CASSFFRDRKFQRGSYTF,TGTGCCAGCAGCTTCTTCCGGGACAGGAAGTTTCAAAGGGGTAGCTACACCTTC
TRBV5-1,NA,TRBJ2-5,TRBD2,CASSSGTRSQETQYF,TGCGCCAGCAGCTCCGGGACTAGGTCACAAGAGACCCAGTACTTC
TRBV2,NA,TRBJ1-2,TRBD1,CASRRQGYGYTF,TGTGCCAGTAGAAGACAGGGGTATGGCTACACCTTC
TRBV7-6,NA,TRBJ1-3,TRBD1,CASSFLTGAIGNTIYF,TGTGCCAGCAGCTTCCTGACAGGGGCAATCGGAAACACCATATATTTT
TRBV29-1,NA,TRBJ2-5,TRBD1,CSVSWGTGAGETQYF,TGCAGCGTTTCTTGGGGGACAGGGGCAGGGGAGACCCAGTACTTC
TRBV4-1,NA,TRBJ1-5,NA,CASSQAGQRGQPQHF,TGCGCCAGCAGCCAAGCAGGCCAGAGGGGGCAGCCCCAGCATTTT
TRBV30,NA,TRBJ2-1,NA,CAWISDTSSYNEQFF,TGTGCCTGGATATCGGACACAAGCTCCTACAATGAGCAGTTCTTC
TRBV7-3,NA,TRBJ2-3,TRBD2,CASSLGTSGTLRPTQYF,TGTGCCAGCAGCCTAGGGACTAGCGGGACACTCCGCCCCACGCAGTATTTT
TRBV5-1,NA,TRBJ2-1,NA,CASSPGAAQNNEQFF,TGCGCCAGCAGCCCAGGGGCCGCACAAAACAATGAGCAGTTCTTC
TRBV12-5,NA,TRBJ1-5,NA,CASGLVLRGWNQPQHF,TGTGCTAGTGGTTTGGTACTTAGGGGATGGAATCAGCCCCAGCATTTT
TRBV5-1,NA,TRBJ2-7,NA,CASSLALTSYEQYF,TGCGCCAGCAGCTTGGCTCTTACTTCCTACGAGCAGTACTTC
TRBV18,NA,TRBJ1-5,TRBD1,CASSTGGNQPQHF,TGTGCCAGCTCAACAGGGGGCAATCAGCCCCAGCATTTT
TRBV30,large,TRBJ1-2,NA,CAWEFGQYGYTF,TGTGCCTGGGAGTTTGGACAGTATGGCTACACCTTC
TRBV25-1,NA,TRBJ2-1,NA,CASSEGWSSYNEQFF,TGTGCCAGCAGTGAAGGATGGAGCTCCTACAATGAGCAGTTCTTC
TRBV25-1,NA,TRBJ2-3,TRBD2,CASSAPGWEGCTDTQYF,TGTGCCAGCAGTGCCCCTGGTTGGGAGGGGTGCACAGATACGCAGTATTTT
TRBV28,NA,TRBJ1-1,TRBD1,CARPGQGAYEAFF,TGTGCCAGGCCGGGACAGGGGGCTTATGAAGCTTTCTTT
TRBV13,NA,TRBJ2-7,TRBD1,CASSASGTGVYEQYF,TGTGCCAGCAGCGCCTCCGGGACAGGGGTCTACGAGCAGTACTTC
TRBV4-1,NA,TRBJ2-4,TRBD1,CASSRIGQGMYF,TGCGCCAGCAGCCGAATCGGACAGGGCATGTACTTC
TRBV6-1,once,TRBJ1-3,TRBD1,CASRERDRASTYSGNTIYF,TGTGCCAGCAGGGAAAGGGACAGGGCCTCTACCTACTCTGGAAACACCATATATTTT
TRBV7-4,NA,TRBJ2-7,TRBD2,CASSQGGGTSGGAPYEQYF,TGTGCCAGCAGCCAAGGGGGAGGGACTAGCGGGGGGGCTCCCTACGAGCAGTACTTC
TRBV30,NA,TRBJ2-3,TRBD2,CAWSVKRTSGGTEDTDTQYF,TGTGCCTGGAGTGTAAAGAGGACTAGCGGGGGGACCGAGGACACAGATACGCAGTATTTT
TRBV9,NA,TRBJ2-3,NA,CASSVVGGAWDTQYF,TGTGCCAGCAGCGTAGTGGGGGGGGCCTGGGATACGCAGTATTTT
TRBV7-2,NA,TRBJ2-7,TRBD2,CASSTPGTSDQQYF,TGTGCCAGCAGCACCCCCGGGACTAGCGACCAGCAGTACTTC
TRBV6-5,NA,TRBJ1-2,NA,CASSYVLRGDYGYTF,TGTGCCAGCAGTTACGTTTTGCGGGGGGACTATGGCTACACCTTC
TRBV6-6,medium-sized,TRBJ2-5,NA,CASSYSGSEETQYF,TGTGCCAGCAGTTACTCCGGGAGCGAGGAGACCCAGTACTTC
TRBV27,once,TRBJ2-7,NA,CASSSPLSGQYF,TGTGCCAGCAGCTCCCCGTTGTCCGGGCAGTACTTC
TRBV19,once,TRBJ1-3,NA,CASRMTGGNTIYF,TGTGCCAGTAGGATGACGGGAGGAAACACCATATATTTT
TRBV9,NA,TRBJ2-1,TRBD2,CASRHGTSGGNEQFF,TGTGCCAGCAGGCACGGGACTAGCGGGGGCAATGAGCAGTTCTTC
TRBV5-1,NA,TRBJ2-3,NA,CASSLEESTDTQYF,TGCGCCAGCAGCTTGGAGGAGAGCACAGATACGCAGTATTTT
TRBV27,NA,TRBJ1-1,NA,CASSRGQLNTEAFF,TGTGCCAGCAGTCGTGGACAGCTGAACACTGAAGCTTTCTTT